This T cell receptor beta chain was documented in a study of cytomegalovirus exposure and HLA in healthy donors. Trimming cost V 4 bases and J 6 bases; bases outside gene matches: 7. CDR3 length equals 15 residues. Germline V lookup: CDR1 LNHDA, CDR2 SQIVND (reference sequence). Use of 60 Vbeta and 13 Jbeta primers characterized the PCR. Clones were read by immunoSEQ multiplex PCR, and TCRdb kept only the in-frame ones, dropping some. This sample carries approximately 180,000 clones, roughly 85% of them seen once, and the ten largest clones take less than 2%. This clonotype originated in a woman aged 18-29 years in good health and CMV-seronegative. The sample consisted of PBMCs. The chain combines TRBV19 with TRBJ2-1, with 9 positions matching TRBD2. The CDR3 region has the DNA TGTGCCAGTAGTAAGCGACTAGCGGAGACCAATGAGCAGTTCTTC. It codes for CASSKRLAETNEQFF.